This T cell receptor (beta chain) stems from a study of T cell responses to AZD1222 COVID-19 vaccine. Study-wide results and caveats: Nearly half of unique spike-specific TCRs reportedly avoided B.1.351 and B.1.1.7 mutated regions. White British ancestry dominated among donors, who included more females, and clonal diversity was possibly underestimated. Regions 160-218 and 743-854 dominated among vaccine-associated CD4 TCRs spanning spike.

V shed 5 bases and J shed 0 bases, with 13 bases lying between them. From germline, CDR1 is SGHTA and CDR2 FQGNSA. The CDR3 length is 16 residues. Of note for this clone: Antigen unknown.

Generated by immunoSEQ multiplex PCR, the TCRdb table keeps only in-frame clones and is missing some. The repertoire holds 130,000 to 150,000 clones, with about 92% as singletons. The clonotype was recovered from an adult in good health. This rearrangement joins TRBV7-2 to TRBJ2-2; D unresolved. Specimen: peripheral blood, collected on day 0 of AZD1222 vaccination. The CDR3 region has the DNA TGTGCCAGCAGCCTAGAAGGCACTACGAACACCGGGGAGCTGTTTTTT. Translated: CASSLEGTTNTGELFF.